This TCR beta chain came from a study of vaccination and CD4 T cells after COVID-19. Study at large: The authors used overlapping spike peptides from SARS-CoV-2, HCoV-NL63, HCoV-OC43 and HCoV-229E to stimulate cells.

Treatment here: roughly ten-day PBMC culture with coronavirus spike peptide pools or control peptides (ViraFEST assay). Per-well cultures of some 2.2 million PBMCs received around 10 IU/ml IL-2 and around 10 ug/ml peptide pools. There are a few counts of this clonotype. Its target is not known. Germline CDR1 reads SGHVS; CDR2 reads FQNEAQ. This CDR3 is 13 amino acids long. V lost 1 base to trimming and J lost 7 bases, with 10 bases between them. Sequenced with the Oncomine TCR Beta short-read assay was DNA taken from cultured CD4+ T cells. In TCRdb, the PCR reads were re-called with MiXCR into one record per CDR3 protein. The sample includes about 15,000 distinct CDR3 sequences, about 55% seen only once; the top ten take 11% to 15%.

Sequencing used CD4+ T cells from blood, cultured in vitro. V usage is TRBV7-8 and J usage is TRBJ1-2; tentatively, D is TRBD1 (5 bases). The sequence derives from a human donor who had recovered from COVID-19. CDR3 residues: CASSLVQGSGYTF. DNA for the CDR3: TGTGCCAGCAGCTTAGTCCAGGGAAGTGGCTACACCTTC.